The 9 T cell receptor beta chains below were found in one sample sequenced in a study of post-analysis software for immune sequencing data. General study results and limits: TRBV segments more frequent in patients than in controls numbered roughly 5 and included TRBV5-6, TRBV5-1 and TRBV20-1.

Their cognate antigens are unknown. Unique-molecular-identifier-tagged TCR beta cDNA libraries were used. Via MiXCR, TCRdb re-called the PCR reads, giving one row per CDR3 protein. The sample has roughly 180,000 distinct CDR3 sequences, roughly 31% seen once. Source material: blood. These receptors all stem from a girl aged 5-17 years with multiple sclerosis.

Many counts were recorded for this clonotype. The chain uses TRBV20-1 and TRBJ2-7, with a weak D call TRBD1 (5 bases). This CDR3 is 13 amino acids long. The ends were cut back, 5 bases at V and 3 bases at J, with 14 bases in the middle. Looked up from germline, CDR1 is DFQATT and CDR2 is SNEGSKA (reference sequence). The DNA of the CDR3 is TGCAGTGCTGGTCAGGGTACGAGCTACGAGCAGTACTTC. This translates into CSAGQGTSYEQYF.

This clonotype was recorded at least ten times. The junction and the germline gene differ at one end; a read error may be behind it. This rearrangement joins TRBV5-1 to TRBJ2-5; unclear D gene. Germline CDR1 is SGHRS and CDR2 is YFSETQ. This CDR3 spans 12 amino acids. The DNA for the CDR3 is TGTGCCAGCAGTTTGACCCAAGAGACCCAGTACTTC. Its translation is CASSLTQETQYF.

The count of this clonotype is one. The chain has TRBV2 and TRBJ1-1; no clear D gene. Trimming cost V 0 bases and J 4 bases, with 9 bases left between them. Germline V gene data show CDR1 as SNHLY and CDR2 as FYNNEI. The CDR3 contains 14 residues. The CDR3 nucleotides are TGTGCCAGCAGTGAAGCGTACGTGAGCACTGAAGCTTTCTTT. Its protein product is CASSEAYVSTEAFF. Variable domain in full (rest from reference TRBV2 and TRBJ1-1): EPEVTQTPSHQVTQMGQEVILRCVPISNHLYFYWYRQILGQKVEFLVSFYNNEISEKSEIFDDQFSVERPDGSNFTLKIRSTKLEDSAMYFCASSEAYVSTEAFFGQGTRLTVV.

In its sample, this clonotype was seen many times. This chain uses TRBV12-3 or TRBV12-4 with TRBJ1-2; D uncertain. There are 12 residues in the CDR3. Trimming pared 8 bases from V and 1 base from J, leaving 8 bases between. The CDR3 bases are TGTGCCAGCCGGACGGTTAACTATGGCTACACCTTC. Encoded protein: CASRTVNYGYTF.

At least ten counts were recorded for this clonotype. The J gene is TRBJ2-5, the V gene TRBV7-6, with 7 nucleotides matching TRBD2. V gave up 6 bases and J gave up 7 bases; unmatched junction bases: 17. The CDR3 runs 16 residues. Looked up from germline, CDR1 is SGHVS and CDR2 is FNYEAQ. Written as DNA, the CDR3 is TGTGCCAGCAGTCAAGGTGGGACTACCCAGGAAGGGACCCAGTACTTC. It specifies CASSQGGTTQEGTQYF.

The chain has TRBV7-9 and TRBJ2-1, with a weak D call TRBD1 (5 bases). V lost 3 bases and J lost 0, with 9 bases in between. Germline V lookup: CDR1 SEHNR, CDR2 FQNEAQ (reference sequence). This CDR3 is built from 15 residues. CDR3 DNA sequence: TGTGCCAGCAGCTTGGGGCCAGGCTCCTACAATGAGCAGTTCTTC. Translating it yields CASSLGPGSYNEQFF.

This clonotype came up many times. The rearrangement uses TRBV29-1 and TRBJ2-1; D may be TRBD2 (7 bases). Germline V gene sequence: CDR1 SQVTM, CDR2 ANQGSEA. The CDR3 is made up of 13 amino acids. V was shortened by 7 bases and J by 4 bases, with 14 bases between the two germline ends. The CDR3 region has the DNA TGCAGCGCTGGGAGGGGGTCATACAATGAGCAGTTCTTC. Translating it yields CSAGRGSYNEQFF.

The chain joins TRBV14 to TRBJ2-7; 7 bases agree with TRBD1. Germline trimming cut 0 bases from V and 5 bases from J; bases unmatched to any gene: 13. Germline V gives CDR1 SGHDN, CDR2 FVKESK. This CDR3 contains 17 residues. CDR3: CASSQDGAGTEIHEQYF. DNA for the CDR3: TGTGCCAGCAGCCAAGATGGGGCCGGGACAGAAATCCACGAGCAGTACTTC.

This rearrangement joins TRBV27 to TRBJ1-1; tentatively, D is TRBD1 (5 bases). CDR1 is MNHEY, CDR2 SMNVEV, per germline (reference sequence). The CDR3 has 13 residues. V was clipped by 5 bases and J by 4 bases, with 11 bases between them. The CDR3 coding sequence is TGTGCCAGCAGTCCACCGGGGGGCACTGAAGCTTTCTTT. It encodes CASSPPGGTEAFF.